The 18 T cell receptor beta chains below were found in one sample sequenced in a study of response to subunit inactivated influenza vaccine. TCRdb reanalysed the RT-PCR reads using MiXCR and keeps one entry per CDR3 protein. The sample shows some 540,000 distinct CDR3 sequences, around 21% of them seen only once. This same sample was also taken into another study, of T cells expressing NK-cell markers. That investigation notes: TCR beta cDNA was made by 5'RACE template switching with UMIs.

The source material was CD4+ T cells sorted from PBMCs, sampled 11 to 12 days after vaccination. The receptors come from a man aged 50-59 years who received an inactivated influenza vaccine.

This clonotype appeared a few times. The V gene is TRBV12-3 or TRBV12-4, the J gene TRBJ1-1; D not certain. V was trimmed by 6 bases and J by 8 bases, leaving 19 bases between them. CDR3 length equals 14 residues. DNA for the CDR3: TGTGCCAGCAGACATTCCCCGGCGGACCCCGAAGCTTTCTTT. Translating gives CASRHSPADPEAFF.

V is TRBV20-1 and J is TRBJ2-1; 7 nucleotides align to TRBD2. The CDR3 sequence is 12 residues long. The ends lost 6 bases at V and 10 bases at J; junction bases unmatched: 9. CDR1 and CDR2 from the germline V gene are DFQATT and SNEGSKA (reference sequence). As DNA, the CDR3 is TGCAGTGCAACATATCAAGCGGGGGAGCAGTTCTTC. It translates to CSATYQAGEQFF.

The genes are TRBV15 and TRBJ2-5, with 7 bases fitting TRBD2. The junction had 5 bases not matched to a gene; V was cut back by 3 bases and J by 4 bases. The CDR3 has 14 amino acids. Per the germline V gene, CDR1 is LNHNV and CDR2 is YYDKDF (reference sequence). The CDR3, as DNA: TGTGCCACCAGCAGCGGGAGGACCGTAGAGACCCAGTACTTC. Protein product: CATSSGRTVETQYF.

For this clonotype: This sequence may be a read error, since a much larger clone differs from it by one base. The V gene is TRBV12-3 or TRBV12-4, the J gene TRBJ2-2, with 7 bases identical to TRBD2. V lost 5 bases and J lost 7; bases outside the gene matches: 4. This CDR3 is 13 amino acids long. CDR3 DNA: TGTGCCAGCAGTAGACCGGGGGGCGGGGAGCTGTTTTTT. Its translation is CASSRPGGGELFF.

The chain couples TRBV28 to TRBJ2-3, with 9 positions matching TRBD1. The CDR3 contains 16 residues. The V segment lost 6 bases and the J segment 7 bases; nucleotides outside the gene matches: 14. The germline CDR1 and CDR2 sequences are MDHEN and SYDVKM. The CDR3 coding sequence is TGTGCCAGCAGCCTAATACAGGGGGCGAAGCAATATACGCAGTATTTT. Translation: CASSLIQGAKQYTQYF.

This rearrangement joins TRBV7-9 to TRBJ2-3; D is unresolved. CDR1 SEHNR and CDR2 FQNEAQ come from the germline V gene (reference sequence). The CDR3 has 13 amino acids. V was shortened by 7 bases and J by 3 bases, with 11 bases between the two germline ends. The CDR3: CASMGLLTDTQYF. CDR3 bases: TGTGCCAGCATGGGTTTACTAACAGATACGCAGTATTTT.

The sample holds a few counts of this clonotype. The V and J genes are TRBV6-1 and TRBJ2-5; tentative D call: TRBD2 (5 bases). The ends were cut back, 5 bases at V and 7 bases at J, with 20 bases in the middle. This CDR3 comprises 15 residues. Germline CDR1 and CDR2: MNHNS and SASEGT. CDR3: CASSPGGPMSGTQYF. The CDR3 region has the DNA TGTGCCAGCAGTCCCGGAGGACCTATGAGTGGGACCCAGTACTTC.

The chain is built from TRBV5-5 and TRBJ1-6; no firm D call. The germline V and J ends were trimmed by 4 bases and 6 bases, with 14 bases remaining between them. This CDR3 has 15 residues. CDR1 and CDR2 (germline): SGHKS, YYEKEE (reference sequence). The CDR3 coding sequence is TGTGCCAGCAGCGGACGGGAGATGGGTAATTCACCCCTCCACTTT. As protein: CASSGREMGNSPLHF.

The J gene is TRBJ2-3, the V gene TRBV13, with D possibly TRBD1 on 5 matching bases. Looked up from germline, CDR1 is PRHDT and CDR2 is FYEKMQ (reference sequence). The CDR3 is 14 amino acids. Trimming removed 3 bases from V and 6 bases from J, with 13 bases in between. This chain's CDR3 is CASSLTVGWDTQYF. Here the CDR3 DNA reads TGTGCCAGCAGCTTGACAGTAGGGTGGGATACGCAGTATTTT. The whole variable domain, filled in from reference TRBV13 and TRBJ2-3, reads AAGVIQSPRHLIKEKRETATLKCYPIPRHDTVYWYQQGPGQDPQFLISFYEKMQSDKGSIPDRFSAQQFSDYHSELNMSSLELGDSALYFCASSLTVGWDTQYFGPGTRLTVL.

This clonotype was observed a few times. The chain has TRBV20-1 and TRBJ2-3, with a tentative D call TRBD2 (6 bases). The germline gives CDR1 DFQATT, CDR2 SNEGSKA (reference sequence). V dropped 4 bases and J dropped 3 bases, with 8 bases sitting between them. This CDR3 is built from 12 residues. The CDR3 protein is CSANGLTDTQYF. The CDR3 DNA reads as TGCAGTGCTAATGGACTAACAGATACGCAGTATTTT.

V is TRBV5-1 and J is TRBJ2-1, with 10 nucleotides matching TRBD2. Germline trimming cut 0 bases from V and 4 bases from J; bases unmatched to any gene: 4. In germline, CDR1 is SGHRS, CDR2 YFSETQ. This CDR3 is 16 amino acids long. The CDR3 DNA reads TGCGCCAGCAGCTTGGGTGATAGCGGGGGGTACAATGAGCAGTTCTTC. It translates to CASSLGDSGGYNEQFF. Together with reference TRBV5-1 and TRBJ2-1, the CDR3 gives the full variable domain: KAGVTQTPRYLIKTRGQQVTLSCSPISGHRSVSWYQQTPGQGLQFLFEYFSETQRNKGNFPGRFSGRQFSNSRSEMNVSTLELGDSALYLCASSLGDSGGYNEQFFGPGTRLTVL.

In this sample, this clonotype turned up a few times. This chain joins TRBV5-1 and TRBJ1-1, with D possibly being TRBD1 (6 bases). The CDR3 runs to 14 residues. Trimming left V 4 bases short and J 3 bases short, with 13 bases between. From germline, CDR1 is SGHRS and CDR2 YFSETQ. The CDR3 reads CASSRAGGDTEAFF. Here the CDR3 DNA reads TGCGCCAGCAGCCGGGCCGGGGGCGACACTGAAGCTTTCTTT.

V usage is TRBV11-2 and J usage is TRBJ2-5; 7 bases map to TRBD2. CDR1 SGHAT and CDR2 FQNNGV come from the germline V gene. The CDR3 extends over 16 amino acids. Trimming took 1 base from V and 7 from J; bases not matched to a gene: 12. The CDR3 is CASSLGDSGSTGTQYF. In DNA form, the CDR3 reads TGTGCCAGCAGCTTAGGGGATAGCGGGTCCACGGGGACCCAGTACTTC.

V usage is TRBV2 and J usage is TRBJ2-5; 12 nucleotides match TRBD2. Germline values: CDR1 SNHLY, CDR2 FYNNEI. V lost 7 bases and J lost 4; bases outside the gene matches: 7. This CDR3 spans 15 amino acids. In DNA, the CDR3 is TGTGCCAGCACCAGACTAGCGGGAGACGGAGAGACCCAGTACTTC. This gives the protein CASTRLAGDGETQYF. Filled out from reference TRBV2 and TRBJ2-5, the complete variable domain reads EPEVTQTPSHQVTQMGQEVILRCVPISNHLYFYWYRQILGQKVEFLVSFYNNEISEKSEIFDDQFSVERPDGSNFTLKIRSTKLEDSAMYFCASTRLAGDGETQYFGPGTRLLVL.

The V call is TRBV6-2 or TRBV6-3, the J call TRBJ2-7; D is possibly TRBD1 or TRBD2 (6 bases each). CDR3 size: 14 residues. V was cut by 3 bases and J by 2 bases, with 11 bases left in between. The germline V gene has CDR1 MNHEY and CDR2 SVGEGT. The CDR3 is CASSYVGGPYEQYF. DNA of the CDR3: TGTGCCAGCAGTTATGTGGGGGGCCCCTACGAGCAGTACTTC.

V gene TRBV5-1 combines with J gene TRBJ2-6; no definite D call. The germline V gene encodes CDR1 SGHRS and CDR2 YFSETQ. Deletions cut 0 bases from V and 0 bases from J, with 10 bases between. CDR3 length: 17 residues. The CDR3 loop is CASSLASVSSGANVLTF. Written as DNA, the CDR3 is TGCGCCAGCAGCTTGGCTTCAGTTTCCTCTGGGGCCAACGTCCTGACTTTC.

This clonotype was seen many times. The DNA is omitted, as the CDR3 cannot be located on it reliably, and the CDR3 follows TCRdb's listing. The genes are TRBV7-2 and TRBJ2-7. Germline CDR1 SGHTA, CDR2 FQGNSA. The CDR3 totals 12 residues, both ends included. CDR3 amino acids: CASSLRFGEQYF.

Only a few counts were recorded for this clonotype. This rearrangement joins TRBV5-6 to TRBJ1-2; D not certain. The CDR3 is made up of 15 amino acids. V was cut by 0 bases and J by 4 bases, with 13 bases left in between. The germline CDR1 and CDR2 sequences are SGHDT and YYEEEE. The CDR3 bases are TGTGCCAGCAGCTTGGCAGTAGGGATGTTCTATGGCTACACCTTC. Its translation: CASSLAVGMFYGYTF.